What follows are 9 T cell receptor beta chains derived from one specimen sequenced in a study of response to subunit inactivated influenza vaccine. TCRdb reanalysed the RT-PCR reads using MiXCR and keeps one entry per CDR3 protein. The top ten hold 1.9% of the sample, which has roughly 500,000 distinct CDR3 sequences, approximately 24% seen once. The source material was CD4+ T cells sorted from PBMCs, sampled more than 4 days after vaccination. Every receptor here comes from a man aged 50 to 59 who received an inactivated influenza vaccine.

This clonotype came up a few times. V gene TRBV4-2 combines with J gene TRBJ2-5; 7 nucleotides agree with TRBD2. The junction had 8 bases not matched to a gene; V was cut back by 1 base and J by 3 bases. The V gene's germline CDR1 is LGHNA and CDR2 YNFKEQ. This CDR3 contains 16 residues. CDR3 in DNA: TGTGCCAGCAGCCAAGCTTACGACAGCGGGGAAGAGACCCAGTACTTC. Residues: CASSQAYDSGEETQYF.

This clonotype was seen more than once but under ten times. The chain recombines TRBV10-3 with TRBJ2-7; 8 bases are a match to TRBD1. CDR3 length: 14 residues. Germline V CDR1 and CDR2: ENHRY, SYGVKD. V lost 10 bases to trimming and J lost 2 bases; unmatched junction nucleotides: 10. This CDR3 reads CATEPGTGAYEQYF. In DNA form, the CDR3 reads TGTGCCACCGAACCCGGGACAGGAGCCTACGAGCAGTACTTC.

This clonotype was counted a few times. As DNA, the CDR3 is TGTGCCAGCAACCCCAGGGGGGGACTTGAGCAGTTCTTC. As protein: CASNPRGGLEQFF. V gene TRBV12-3 or TRBV12-4 combines with J gene TRBJ2-1, with D possibly called TRBD1 or TRBD2 (7 bases each). With 7 bases removed from V and 9 bases from J, the gap between germline ends came to 16 bases. The CDR3 spans 13 residues.

The chain has TRBV6-5 and TRBJ1-1, with no clear D. This CDR3 is 12 amino acids long. The V gene lost 7 bases and the J gene lost 4 bases, with 10 bases spanning the gap. CDR1 MNHEY and CDR2 SVGAGI come from the germline V gene. CDR3 in DNA: TGTGCCAGCACCGACGGAGTCACTGAAGCTTTCTTT. It translates to CASTDGVTEAFF.

The rearrangement uses TRBV5-5 and TRBJ2-5; 10 positions match TRBD1. The germline V gene has CDR1 SGHKS and CDR2 YYEKEE (reference sequence). The CDR3 totals 14 residues. The V segment lost 6 bases and the J segment 5 bases; nucleotides outside the gene matches: 7. The CDR3 here is CASIPGQGRETQYF. DNA of the CDR3: TGTGCCAGCATACCGGGACAGGGGCGGGAGACCCAGTACTTC. Supplemented by reference TRBV5-5 and TRBJ2-5, the full variable domain reads DAGVTQSPTHLIKTRGQQVTLRCSPISGHKSVSWYQQVLGQGPQFIFQYYEKEERGRGNFPDRFSARQFPNYSSELNVNALLLGDSALYLCASIPGQGRETQYFGPGTRLLVL.

The chain is built from TRBV20-1 and TRBJ2-1; perhaps TRBD2 as D (5 bases). From germline, CDR1 is DFQATT and CDR2 SNEGSKA (reference sequence). V was clipped by 1 base and J by 8 bases, with 21 bases between them. There are 16 residues in the CDR3. CDR3 in amino acids: CSARASGPSWVDEQFF. The CDR3 nucleotides read TGCAGTGCTAGAGCTTCCGGTCCTAGCTGGGTCGATGAGCAGTTCTTC.

The gene calls are TRBV28 and TRBJ1-3; TRBD1 might be the D (6 bases). The CDR3 is made up of 15 amino acids. Trimming removed 6 bases from V and 0 bases from J, with 12 bases in between. Germline assignment: CDR1 MDHEN and CDR2 SYDVKM. The CDR3 sequence: CASSGQTSSGNTIYF. The DNA for the CDR3 is TGTGCCAGCAGCGGACAGACGAGCTCTGGAAACACCATATATTTT.

In this sample, this clonotype turned up a few times. The V gene is TRBV6-1, the J gene TRBJ2-7; D is unresolved. The CDR3 is 13 amino acids. CDR1 is MNHNS and CDR2 is SASEGT in the germline V gene. The V gene lost 6 bases and the J gene lost 2 bases, with 11 bases spanning the gap. CDR3 amino acids: CASSETDAYEQYF. The CDR3 DNA reads TGTGCCAGCAGCGAGACGGACGCCTACGAGCAGTACTTC.

Concerning this clonotype: At one boundary the junction diverges from the germline segment, which might be a read error. The rearrangement joins TRBV6-1 to TRBJ2-1; 8 bases map to TRBD1. The CDR3 extends over 15 amino acids. Germline values: CDR1 MNHNS, CDR2 SASEGT. The CDR3 is CASTKTGGPYNGQFF. The DNA of the CDR3 is TGTGCCAGCACCAAAACAGGGGGACCTTACAATGGGCAGTTCTTC.